These T cell receptor beta chains were read from a single sample in a study of CD4 T cells in relation to SARS-CoV-2 and coronaviruses. Measured with immunoSEQ multiplex PCR; TCRdb has only the in-frame clones, and not every one. The table includes 65,000 or so clones, around 93% detected once. The specimen was naive CD4+ T cells from PBMCs. Source of these receptors: a human donor in good health. CDR3s include the opening cysteine and the closing phenylalanine or tryptophan. Fields, in order: J gene, D gene, V gene, CDR3 DNA, CDR3 protein. A D gene is named only where the DNA matches it firmly.

J: TRBJ2-6
D: .
V: TRBV5-4
DNA: TGTGCCAGCAGCTTCCCCCTGGGTACAGGGGCCAACGTCCTGACTTTC
CDR3: CASSFPLGTGANVLTF

J: TRBJ1-2
D: .
V: TRBV6-5
DNA: TGTGCCAGCAGCCAACACAAGGGTGGCTACACCTTC
CDR3: CASSQHKGGYTF

J: TRBJ1-4
D: .
V: TRBV11-2
DNA: TGTGCCAGCAGGAGACGGGGAGTTGGAGTAACTAATGAAAAACTGTTTTTT
CDR3: CASRRRGVGVTNEKLFF

J: TRBJ2-1
D: .
V: TRBV19
DNA: TGTGCCAGTATCTCTCGGCACAATGAGCAGTTCTTC
CDR3: CASISRHNEQFF

J: TRBJ2-4
D: TRBD1
V: TRBV6-5
DNA: TGTGCCAGCAGTTACTCTTTTTCAGGACAGGGCAACATTCAGTACTTC
CDR3: CASSYSFSGQGNIQYF

J: TRBJ1-2
D: .
V: TRBV30
DNA: TGTGCCTGGAGTGGGAACTCTTTAGGGGACTATGGCTACACCTTC
CDR3: CAWSGNSLGDYGYTF

J: TRBJ2-3
D: .
V: TRBV9
DNA: TGTGCCAGCAGCGTACGGGATGATCGGGGTACGCAGTATTTT
CDR3: CASSVRDDRGTQYF

J: TRBJ2-7
D: .
V: TRBV7-9
DNA: TGTGCCAGCAGCACAGGACTGGCGGCCTTTTTGCACTTC
CDR3: CASSTGLAAFLHF

J: TRBJ2-1
D: TRBD2
V: TRBV28
DNA: TGTGCCAGCAGTTTATCCGGGACTAGCGGCTACAATGAGCAGTTCTTC
CDR3: CASSLSGTSGYNEQFF

J: TRBJ2-1
D: .
V: TRBV7-8
DNA: TGTGCCAGCAGCTCGAGGCGGGCTTGGAATGAGCAGTTCTTC
CDR3: CASSSRRAWNEQFF

J: TRBJ2-1
D: .
V: TRBV5-4
DNA: TGTGCCAGCAGCCTGAGGGAGCGGAGCTCCTACAATGAGCAGTTCTTC
CDR3: CASSLRERSSYNEQFF

J: TRBJ1-6
D: .
V: TRBV9
DNA: TGTGCCAGCAGCGTCAGCCCGAGCTCCTATAATTCACCCCTCCACTTT
CDR3: CASSVSPSSYNSPLHF

J: TRBJ2-1
D: TRBD2
V: TRBV27
DNA: TGTGCCAGCAGTTCACCCAGAGGGAGGGTCTCAGGTGAGCAGTTCTTC
CDR3: CASSSPRGRVSGEQFF

J: TRBJ2-1
D: .
V: TRBV9
DNA: TGTGCCAGCAGCCCGAGGGGCGGGGTTTTACAGAATGAGCAGTTCTTC
CDR3: CASSPRGGVLQNEQFF

J: TRBJ2-3
D: .
V: TRBV5-4
DNA: TGTGCCAGCAGCTTGGGGGTATCTAGCACAGATACGCAGTATTTT
CDR3: CASSLGVSSTDTQYF

J: TRBJ2-2
D: TRBD2
V: TRBV19
DNA: TGTGCCAGTAGTCGCCGCCTAGCGGGAGGGCCGGGGACCGGGGAGCTGTTTTTT
CDR3: CASSRRLAGGPGTGELFF

J: TRBJ1-1
D: TRBD1
V: TRBV2
DNA: TGTGCCAGCAACCGACAGGGTATGAACACTGAAGCTTTCTTT
CDR3: CASNRQGMNTEAFF

J: TRBJ2-6
D: TRBD2
V: TRBV7-9
DNA: TGTGCCAGCAGCTTATCCGGGATTAGCGGGTACTCTGGGGCCAACGTCCTGACTTTC
CDR3: CASSLSGISGYSGANVLTF

J: TRBJ1-2
D: .
V: TRBV5-1
DNA: TGCGCCAGCAGCTTACCGCAGTCGGGACTCTATGGCTACACCTTC
CDR3: CASSLPQSGLYGYTF

J: TRBJ2-7
D: TRBD1
V: TRBV18
DNA: TGTGCCAGCTCACCAGCCACCATTAGGGGGCCCTCCTACGAGCAGTACTTC
CDR3: CASSPATIRGPSYEQYF

J: TRBJ1-6
D: TRBD1
V: TRBV5-6
DNA: TGTGCCAGCAGCCTGGGGGCAGGGGGCGAATCACCCCTCCACTTT
CDR3: CASSLGAGGESPLHF

J: TRBJ2-3
D: .
V: TRBV7-8
DNA: TGTGCCAGCAGCCCAGGCGATTTGAGGTATTTT
CDR3: CASSPGDLRYF

J: TRBJ2-7
D: .
V: TRBV19
DNA: TGTGCCAGTAGTATGGACAGAGATAGCTCCTACGAGCAGTACTTC
CDR3: CASSMDRDSSYEQYF

J: TRBJ1-5
D: .
V: TRBV19
DNA: TGTGCCACCGGGGACCCCAATCAGCCCCAGCATTTT
CDR3: CATGDPNQPQHF